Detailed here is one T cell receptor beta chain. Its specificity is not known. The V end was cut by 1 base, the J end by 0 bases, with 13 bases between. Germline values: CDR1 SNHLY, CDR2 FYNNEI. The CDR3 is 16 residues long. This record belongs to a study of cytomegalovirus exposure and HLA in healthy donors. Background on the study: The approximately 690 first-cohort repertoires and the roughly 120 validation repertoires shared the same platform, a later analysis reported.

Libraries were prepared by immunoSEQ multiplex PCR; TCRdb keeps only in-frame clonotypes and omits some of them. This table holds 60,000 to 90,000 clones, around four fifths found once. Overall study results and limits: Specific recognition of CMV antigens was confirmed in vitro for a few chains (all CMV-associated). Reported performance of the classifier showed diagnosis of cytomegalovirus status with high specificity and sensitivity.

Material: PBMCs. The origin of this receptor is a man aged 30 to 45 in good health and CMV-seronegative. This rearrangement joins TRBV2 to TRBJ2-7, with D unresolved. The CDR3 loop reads CASSEGSWYGSYEQYF. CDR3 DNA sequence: TGTGCCAGCAGTGAAGGGTCCTGGTACGGCTCCTACGAGCAGTACTTC. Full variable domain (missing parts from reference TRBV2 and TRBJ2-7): EPEVTQTPSHQVTQMGQEVILRCVPISNHLYFYWYRQILGQKVEFLVSFYNNEISEKSEIFDDQFSVERPDGSNFTLKIRSTKLEDSAMYFCASSEGSWYGSYEQYFGPGTRLTVT.